This record covers a single TCR beta chain. What it binds is unknown. Cells sorted as Tregs were CD4+, CD25+ and CD127-/low. J was trimmed by 6 bases and V by 3 bases; bases with no gene match: 6. This CDR3 is built from 15 residues. CDR1 and CDR2 from the germline V gene are LNHDA and SQIVND (reference sequence). After constant-region reverse-primer amplification, full-length variable regions underwent semi-nested PCR with Nested Universal Primer A. TCRdb independently ran MiXCR on the 5' RACE reads; one entry per CDR3 protein. The sample lists about 42,000 distinct CDR3 sequences; less than 25% were seen once. The study, taken as a whole, reports: Larger-cohort validation covered only one TCR beta V-J rearrangement. Tumor memory CD4+ T cell TCR gene usage clustered with blood and lymph node memory CD4+ cells and lymph node naive CD4+ cells. Tumor Treg TCRs overlapped most with tumor naive CD4+ cells.

V usage is TRBV19 and J usage is TRBJ2-1; TRBD2 matches at 9 bases. The material sequenced was Tregs sorted from blood. The sequence came from a female donor with breast cancer. CDR3 residues: CASSMAVAGANEQFF. CDR3 nucleotides: TGTGCCAGTAGTATGGCGGTAGCGGGAGCCAATGAGCAGTTCTTC.